Presented here are 6 T cell receptor beta chains from one specimen sequenced in a study of blood T cell repertoires in COVID-19. Measured with immunoSEQ multiplex PCR; TCRdb has only the in-frame clones, and not every one. The sample consists of about 110,000 clones, roughly 82% of them appearing once. Sample: peripheral blood. The receptors were sampled from a woman older than 75 with active or convalescent COVID-19.

This clone has just a few counts. The chain is built from TRBV5-1 and TRBJ2-7; 7 bases fit TRBD2. V dropped 2 bases and J dropped 3; count of bases not matched to a gene: 5. The CDR3 extends over 14 amino acids. Germline lookup yields CDR1 SGHRS and CDR2 YFSETQ. This CDR3 is CASSLASGFYEQYF. The CDR3 nucleotides read TGCGCCAGCAGCTTAGCTAGCGGCTTCTACGAGCAGTACTTC. The variable domain in full, with the rest retrieved from reference TRBV5-1 and TRBJ2-7, is KAGVTQTPRYLIKTRGQQVTLSCSPISGHRSVSWYQQTPGQGLQFLFEYFSETQRNKGNFPGRFSGRQFSNSRSEMNVSTLELGDSALYLCASSLASGFYEQYFGPGTRLTVT.

V usage is TRBV10-3 and J usage is TRBJ1-2; the D is unclear. The V gene's germline CDR1 is ENHRY and CDR2 SYGVKD. V was pared by 8 bases and J by 0 bases, with 10 bases between. The length of the CDR3 is 13 residues. CDR3 sequence (DNA): TGTGCCATCGCCACAACCCCTAACTATGGCTACACCTTC. Protein product: CAIATTPNYGYTF.

The chain employs TRBV9 and TRBJ2-1; D unresolved. This CDR3 is built from 15 residues. Germline V lookup: CDR1 SGDLS, CDR2 YYNGEE. Trimming left V 0 bases short and J 10 bases short, with 17 bases between. The CDR3 loop is CASSVGRSPVPEQFF. CDR3 DNA sequence: TGTGCCAGCAGCGTAGGGCGGTCCCCGGTTCCCGAGCAGTTCTTC.

The chain combines TRBV12-5 with TRBJ1-1; no clear D gene. V lost 6 bases and J lost 2, with 13 bases in between. CDR1 is LGHNT and CDR2 is FRNRAP in the germline V gene. The CDR3 contains 14 residues. CDR3 region: CASGLDTFNTEAFF. For the CDR3, the DNA is TGTGCTAGTGGCCTTGACACCTTTAACACTGAAGCTTTCTTT.

V is TRBV15 and J is TRBJ2-5; 9 bases are a match to TRBD1. V lost 9 bases to trimming and J lost 2 bases; unmatched junction nucleotides: 10. The CDR3 is 15 residues long. Germline-derived CDR1 and CDR2 are LNHNV and YYDKDF (reference sequence). This CDR3 is CATSWGQGGQETQYF. CDR3 coding DNA: TGTGCCACGAGCTGGGGACAGGGAGGGCAAGAGACCCAGTACTTC.

The V gene is TRBV2, the J gene TRBJ2-4; TRBD2 aligns across 14 bases. This CDR3 region has 16 residues. Trimming cost V 4 bases and J 1 base; bases outside gene matches: 0. The germline V gene encodes CDR1 SNHLY and CDR2 FYNNEI. This CDR3 reads CASSGTSGRAKNIQYF. The CDR3 nucleotides read TGTGCCAGCAGTGGGACTAGCGGGAGGGCCAAAAACATTCAGTACTTC.